These T cell receptor beta chains were read from a single sample in a study of blood T cell repertoires in COVID-19. Data came from immunoSEQ multiplex PCR; TCRdb stores just in-frame clones and leaves some out. Among 43,000 or so clones listed, about four fifths were seen once. Input material: peripheral blood. Every receptor here comes from a woman in her sixties or seventies with acute or convalescent COVID-19. The CDR3 runs from the conserved cysteine through the conserved F or W. A D gene is named only where the DNA matches it firmly.

CDR3 protein,J gene,V gene,D gene
CASSRPGQGINEQYF,TRBJ2-7,TRBV6-2/TRBV6-3,TRBD1
CATEGAYNEQFF,TRBJ2-1,TRBV11-2,-
CAWHPRSSYNSPLHF,TRBJ1-6,TRBV30,-
CASTGPRGYGYTF,TRBJ1-2,TRBV9,-
CASSVVARGGNQPQHF,TRBJ1-5,TRBV9,-
CASTDTGGYNEQFF,TRBJ2-1,TRBV5-6,TRBD1
CASSKGQSDQPQHF,TRBJ1-5,TRBV7-6,-
CAAISLGGGGNEQFF,TRBJ2-1,TRBV30,-
CASSIKQPPQPQHF,TRBJ1-5,TRBV19,-
CASSFRDRGFGNTIYF,TRBJ1-3,TRBV11-2,TRBD1
CASSLSGGISPLHF,TRBJ1-6,TRBV27,TRBD1
CASSLDSPEGYTF,TRBJ1-2,TRBV5-1,-
CASLERGEETQYF,TRBJ2-5,TRBV5-4,TRBD2
CASSQQGKDEQFF,TRBJ2-1,TRBV7-3,TRBD1
CACGTGGLAGNIQYF,TRBJ2-4,TRBV30,TRBD1
CASSPTARGSDTQYF,TRBJ2-3,TRBV3-1/TRBV3-2,-
CASRLVEDSPLHF,TRBJ1-6,TRBV12-2,-
CASSSGGASTDTQYF,TRBJ2-3,TRBV3-1/TRBV3-2,TRBD2
CASSLERGPEKLFF,TRBJ1-4,TRBV5-1,TRBD1
CASSPGTGRFGYTF,TRBJ1-2,TRBV6-5,TRBD1
CASSYRTERKNTEAFF,TRBJ1-1,TRBV5-7,-
CATSDPRTSGGAYNEQFF,TRBJ2-1,TRBV24-1,TRBD2
CASSLGELRLNTDTQYF,TRBJ2-3,TRBV5-6,-
CASSFYSSYEQYF,TRBJ2-7,TRBV27,-
CASSQGPVTNQYF,TRBJ2-4,TRBV14,-
CSVTVGNYGYTF,TRBJ1-2,TRBV29-1,-
CASSPPSGLGEQFF,TRBJ2-1,TRBV18,-
CASSGLAGDTDTQYF,TRBJ2-3,TRBV10-2,TRBD2
CASRDTGTYGYTF,TRBJ1-2,TRBV7-8,-
CASSTQANEKLFF,TRBJ1-4,TRBV4-3,-